Included here is one T cell receptor (beta chain) sequence, with context. It lacks a known antigen. The sample holds no much larger clone one base away, and base qualities are not on file. Libraries were built with the immunoSEQ multiplex PCR assay. The authors' pipeline ran thus. A statistical classification framework was developed to diagnose cytomegalovirus status using the catalog of TCR beta chain sequences. In its TCRdb copy, this immuneACCESS table keeps in-frame sequences only and misses some clones. Where compared with another copy, unresolved V genes explain less than half of these, and the others have no known cause. The V and J calls and the clone size are those of that table, but D and trimming were determined from the DNA. This sample has some 110,000 clones in its table, and about 84% of those were observed once. About 5.3% of the sample lies in the top ten. Donors formed part of the validation cohort, which comprised 120 subjects and was distinct from the first cohort of several hundred subjects.

This sample stems from a study of cytomegalovirus exposure and HLA in healthy donors (dated by TCRdb to the late 2010s). Describing the broader study: The roughly 650 repertoires of the first cohort and the roughly 120 validation repertoires were produced on the same platform, according to a later analysis. The study aimed to test whether signatures of past pathogen exposure could be identified by cataloging public T cell receptors. In addition to the first cohort of 666 subjects, a separate validation cohort of approximately 130 different subjects was used. High-throughput TCR immunosequencing, statistical association of individual TCRs with disease status, and machine learning were combined to predict cytomegalovirus infection status. Results and caveats for the whole study, not just this receptor: According to the authors, the approach could potentially be generalized to other disease states and immunological phenotypes. A later analysis lacked HLA typing for the validation cohort, so it scored co-occurrence in that cohort across all 120 repertoires. Cytomegalovirus status was reported to be diagnosed by the classifier with high specificity and sensitivity in both the original and validation cohorts. A few of the identified cytomegalovirus-associated TCR beta chains were confirmed in vitro to be specific for cytomegalovirus antigens. A later analysis found that TCRs clustered in the first cohort also tended to co-occur in the 120 validation repertoires, with approximately 94% of cluster scores above 0. The study gave a list of some 150 TCR beta chains associated with cytomegalovirus. Across donors, most TCR sequences were observed very rarely, whereas some public TCRs were present in many individuals.

Sequenced material: PBMCs. The sequence came from a man aged 18 to 30 in good health and CMV-seronegative.

The sequenced DNA: TGCAGCGTTGACGCGGGAGGGGGTCAATCAAGAAAGTTCTTC. It specifies CSVDAGGGQSRKFF. This receptor chain uses TRBV29-1 and TRBJ2-1, with 9 junctional bases fitting TRBD2. Ends trimmed: V by 3 bases, J by 14 bases; bases unmatched to a gene: 14. The CDR3 goes from the cysteine to the phenylalanine over 14 residues. The read is trimmed to its CDR3 DNA, 42 bases read in frame from base 1. The germline V gene sets CDR1 to SQVTM and CDR2 to ANQGSEA.